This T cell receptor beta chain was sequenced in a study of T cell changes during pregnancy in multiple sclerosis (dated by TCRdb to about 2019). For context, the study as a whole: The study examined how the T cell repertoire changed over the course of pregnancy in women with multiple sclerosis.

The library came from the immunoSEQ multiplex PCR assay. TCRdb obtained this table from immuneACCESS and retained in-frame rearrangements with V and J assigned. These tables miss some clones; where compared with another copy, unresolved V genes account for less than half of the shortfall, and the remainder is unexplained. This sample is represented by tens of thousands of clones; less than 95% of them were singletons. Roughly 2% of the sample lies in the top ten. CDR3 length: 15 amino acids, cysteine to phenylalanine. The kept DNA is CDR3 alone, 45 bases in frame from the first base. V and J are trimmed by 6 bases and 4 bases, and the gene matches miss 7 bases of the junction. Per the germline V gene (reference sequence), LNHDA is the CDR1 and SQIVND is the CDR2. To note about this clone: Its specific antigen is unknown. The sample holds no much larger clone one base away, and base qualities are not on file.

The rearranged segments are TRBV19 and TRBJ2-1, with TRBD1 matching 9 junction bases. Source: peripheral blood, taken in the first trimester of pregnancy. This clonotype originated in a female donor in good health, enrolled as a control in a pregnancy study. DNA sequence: TGTGCCAGTAGGTCGACCGGGACAGGGTACAATGAGCAGTTCTTC. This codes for CASRSTGTGYNEQFF.